Detailed here is one T cell receptor beta chain. The entry originates in a study of blood T cell repertoires in COVID-19. About the research overall: The analysed material was cDNA or gDNA that came from T cells, B-cell-depleted T cells, or PBMCs.

V lost 4 bases to trimming and J lost 6 bases, with 12 bases between them. From germline, CDR1 is LGHDT and CDR2 YNNKEL (reference sequence). This CDR3 is built from 13 residues. Authors' methods: How many nucleated cells were present was estimated from reference gene primer amplification. Only in-frame clones appear in the TCRdb table, and some are missing; sequencing was by immunoSEQ multiplex PCR. V, J and clone size are taken as reported in that table, and D and trimming were inferred from the DNA itself. Found here are 200,000 to 250,000 clones, around 83% of them singletons; the top ten hold 4.5% to 5.5%.

Sequenced material: peripheral blood. The genes are TRBV3-1 (or the pseudogene TRBV3-2) and TRBJ1-2; D not certain. The TCR comes from a woman aged 70 to 79 with COVID-19, enrolled during active disease. This CDR3 is CASSRPAGNGYTF. CDR3 coding DNA: TGTGCCAGCAGCCGACCAGCGGGGAATGGCTACACCTTC.